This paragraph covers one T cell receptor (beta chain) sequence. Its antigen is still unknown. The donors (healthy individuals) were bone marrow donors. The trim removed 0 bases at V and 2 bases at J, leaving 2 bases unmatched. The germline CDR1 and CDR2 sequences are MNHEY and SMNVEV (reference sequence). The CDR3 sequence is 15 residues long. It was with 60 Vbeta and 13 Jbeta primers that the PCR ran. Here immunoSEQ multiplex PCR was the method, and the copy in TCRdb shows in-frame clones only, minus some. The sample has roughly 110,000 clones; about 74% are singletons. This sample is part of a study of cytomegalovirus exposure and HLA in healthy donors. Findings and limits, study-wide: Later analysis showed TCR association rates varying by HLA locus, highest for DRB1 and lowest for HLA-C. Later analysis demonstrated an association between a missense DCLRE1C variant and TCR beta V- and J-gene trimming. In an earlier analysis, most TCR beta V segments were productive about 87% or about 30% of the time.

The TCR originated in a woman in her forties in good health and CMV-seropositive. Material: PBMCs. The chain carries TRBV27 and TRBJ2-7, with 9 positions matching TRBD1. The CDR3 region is CASSLSGQGPYEQYF. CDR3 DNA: TGTGCCAGCAGTTTATCGGGACAGGGCCCCTACGAGCAGTACTTC.